This T cell receptor beta chain was sequenced in a study of CXCR3-negative and CXCR3-positive naive CD8 T cells. Whole-study results and caveats: CXCR3 expression partially decreased after cryopreservation; most assays used fresh PBMCs.

In preparing the TRB cDNA libraries, 5' RACE with UMI labels was used. TCRdb reprocessed the 5' RACE reads, keeping one entry per CDR3 protein, no DNA. The sample has 50,000 to 65,000 distinct CDR3 sequences. As concerns this clonotype: Its antigen is currently unknown.

CD45RO-CCR7+CD27+CD95- was the phenotype of naive CD8+ T cells. Sample: naive CXCR3- CD8+ T cells from blood. Subset: CD45RO-CCR7+CD27+CD95- naive CD8+ T cells lacking CXCR3 (TNR3-). This receptor was obtained from a human donor in good health. Some clones in this sample may be carry-over from other donors' samples.

The chain's CDR3 is CASVSTENYGYTF. This chain connects TRBV14 to TRBJ1-2; the TCRdb D gene call, TRBD1, has no DNA to confirm it. Looked up from germline, CDR1 is SGHDN and CDR2 is FVKESK. This CDR3 is 13 amino acids long.